This T cell receptor (beta chain) was retrieved from a study of cytomegalovirus exposure and HLA in healthy donors. A multiplex PCR was run with 60 Vbeta primers and 13 Jbeta primers. How the authors handled the data: A later analysis tallied some 84 million unique TCR beta chains, 9 million to 12 million of them shared. Only in-frame clones appear in the TCRdb table, and some are missing; sequencing was by immunoSEQ multiplex PCR. V and J calls and clone size are as listed in that table; D and trimming were resolved from the DNA. The repertoire holds fewer than 150,000 clones, with 80% as singletons. Trimming took 3 bases from V and 9 from J; bases not matched to a gene: 13. Germline V gene data show CDR1 as MNHEY and CDR2 as SMNVEV (reference sequence). This CDR3 spans 15 amino acids. In regard to this clone: Its specificity is not known.

Study-wide findings and caveats: The authors later linked a missense DCLRE1C variant to TCR beta V- and J-gene trimming.

This sequence originates from a man in his forties in good health and CMV-seropositive. The chain joins TRBV27 to TRBJ1-2, with TRBD1 matching 7 bases. The sequenced sample consisted of PBMCs. The CDR3 here is CASSLTGWSILRYTF. CDR3 DNA sequence: TGTGCCAGCAGTTTGACAGGGTGGAGTATTCTTCGCTACACCTTC.